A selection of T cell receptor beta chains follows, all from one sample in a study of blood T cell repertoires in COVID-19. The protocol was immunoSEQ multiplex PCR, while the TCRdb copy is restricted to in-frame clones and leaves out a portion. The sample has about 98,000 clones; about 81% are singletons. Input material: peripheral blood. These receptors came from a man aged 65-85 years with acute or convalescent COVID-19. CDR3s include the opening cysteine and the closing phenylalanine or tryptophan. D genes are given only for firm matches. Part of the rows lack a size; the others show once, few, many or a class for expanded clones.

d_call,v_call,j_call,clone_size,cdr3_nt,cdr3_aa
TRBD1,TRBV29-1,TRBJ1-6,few,TGCAGCGCCCGGACAGGATGGGCGGATAATTCACCCCTCCACTTT,CSARTGWADNSPLHF
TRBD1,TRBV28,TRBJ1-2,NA,TGTGCCAGCAGTTTAGTCGGGACAGCCAACTATGGCTACACCTTC,CASSLVGTANYGYTF
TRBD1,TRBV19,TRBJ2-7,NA,TGTGCCAGCCGGGACAGGGTCGACGAGCAGTACTTC,CASRDRVDEQYF
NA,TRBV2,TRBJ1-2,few,TGTGCCAGCGTTCGGGTGGACTATGGCTACACCTTC,CASVRVDYGYTF
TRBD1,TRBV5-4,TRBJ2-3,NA,TGTGCCAGCAGCATGGGACAGGGGAAGGATACGCAGTATTTT,CASSMGQGKDTQYF
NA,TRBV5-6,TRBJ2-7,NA,TGTGCCAGCAGCGTGGGCTGGACAGCCTCCTACGAGCAGTACTTC,CASSVGWTASYEQYF
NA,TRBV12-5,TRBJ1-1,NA,TGTGCTAGTGGTTCCGGGGAGGGATCTGAAGCTTTCTTT,CASGSGEGSEAFF
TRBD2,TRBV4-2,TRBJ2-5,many,TGTGCCAGCAGCCAAGGACCGGGAGGGCCGGAGACCCAGTACTTC,CASSQGPGGPETQYF
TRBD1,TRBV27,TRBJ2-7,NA,TGTGCCAGCAGTCCACAGGGGGCATCCACCTACGAGCAGTACTTC,CASSPQGASTYEQYF
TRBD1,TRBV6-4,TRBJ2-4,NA,TGTGCCAGCAGAGTCGGACAGGGGGCACCCAAAAACATTCAGTACTTC,CASRVGQGAPKNIQYF
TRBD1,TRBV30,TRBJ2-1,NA,TGTGCCTGGAGTCCGGGACAGGGATACAATGAGCAGTTCTTC,CAWSPGQGYNEQFF
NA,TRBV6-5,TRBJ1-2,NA,TGTGCCAGCAGTACCATCTGGGGGGTAAACTATGGCTACACCTTC,CASSTIWGVNYGYTF
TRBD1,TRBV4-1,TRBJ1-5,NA,TGCGCCAGCAGCCAAGATCTGGTTTGGGGGTCAGGGGGAAATCAGCCCCAGCATTTT,CASSQDLVWGSGGNQPQHF
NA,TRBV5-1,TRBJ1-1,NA,TGCGCCAGCAGCCCGGCGGGGGCTAGGGACACTGAAGCTTTCTTT,CASSPAGARDTEAFF
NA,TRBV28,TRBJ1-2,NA,TGTGCCAGCAGTTTACCCCCGGGACTCGCGGAAACTAACTATGGCTACACCTTC,CASSLPPGLAETNYGYTF
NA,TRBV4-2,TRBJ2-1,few,TGTGCCAGCAGCCAAGATCCAGGGGTTGACAATGAGCAGTTCTTC,CASSQDPGVDNEQFF
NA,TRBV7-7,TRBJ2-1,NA,TGTGCTAGCAGCGCCGGGCCAGCGGTCTACAATGAGCAGTTCTTC,CASSAGPAVYNEQFF
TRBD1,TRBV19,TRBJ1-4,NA,TGTGCCAGTAGTATCCCCCGGACAGGGGAAAGGGGGGGCGAAAAACTGTTTTTT,CASSIPRTGERGGEKLFF
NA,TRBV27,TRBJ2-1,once,TGTGCCAGCAGTTCAGCCCTTCTCGTCGGGGGGCAATACAATGAGCAGTTCTTC,CASSSALLVGGQYNEQFF
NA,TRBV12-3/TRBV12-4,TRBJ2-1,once,NA,CASSFGTGTFF
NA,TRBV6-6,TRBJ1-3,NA,TGTGCCAGCAGTTGGACAGTCTCTGGAAACACCATATATTTT,CASSWTVSGNTIYF
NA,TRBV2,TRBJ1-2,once,TGTGCCAGCAGTGGGGGGGACTATGGCTACACCTTC,CASSGGDYGYTF
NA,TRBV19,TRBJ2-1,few,TGTGCCAGTAAAGCCCAGGGGGGTTCCTACAATGAGCAGTTCTTC,CASKAQGGSYNEQFF
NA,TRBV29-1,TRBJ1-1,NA,TGCAGCGTGCAGGGGCAGGGAGCAAACACTGAAGCTTTCTTT,CSVQGQGANTEAFF
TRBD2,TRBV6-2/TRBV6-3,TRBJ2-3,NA,TGTGCCAGCAGTTACTCGGAGACTAGCGGGAGGGCCGGGGCAGATACGCAGTATTTT,CASSYSETSGRAGADTQYF